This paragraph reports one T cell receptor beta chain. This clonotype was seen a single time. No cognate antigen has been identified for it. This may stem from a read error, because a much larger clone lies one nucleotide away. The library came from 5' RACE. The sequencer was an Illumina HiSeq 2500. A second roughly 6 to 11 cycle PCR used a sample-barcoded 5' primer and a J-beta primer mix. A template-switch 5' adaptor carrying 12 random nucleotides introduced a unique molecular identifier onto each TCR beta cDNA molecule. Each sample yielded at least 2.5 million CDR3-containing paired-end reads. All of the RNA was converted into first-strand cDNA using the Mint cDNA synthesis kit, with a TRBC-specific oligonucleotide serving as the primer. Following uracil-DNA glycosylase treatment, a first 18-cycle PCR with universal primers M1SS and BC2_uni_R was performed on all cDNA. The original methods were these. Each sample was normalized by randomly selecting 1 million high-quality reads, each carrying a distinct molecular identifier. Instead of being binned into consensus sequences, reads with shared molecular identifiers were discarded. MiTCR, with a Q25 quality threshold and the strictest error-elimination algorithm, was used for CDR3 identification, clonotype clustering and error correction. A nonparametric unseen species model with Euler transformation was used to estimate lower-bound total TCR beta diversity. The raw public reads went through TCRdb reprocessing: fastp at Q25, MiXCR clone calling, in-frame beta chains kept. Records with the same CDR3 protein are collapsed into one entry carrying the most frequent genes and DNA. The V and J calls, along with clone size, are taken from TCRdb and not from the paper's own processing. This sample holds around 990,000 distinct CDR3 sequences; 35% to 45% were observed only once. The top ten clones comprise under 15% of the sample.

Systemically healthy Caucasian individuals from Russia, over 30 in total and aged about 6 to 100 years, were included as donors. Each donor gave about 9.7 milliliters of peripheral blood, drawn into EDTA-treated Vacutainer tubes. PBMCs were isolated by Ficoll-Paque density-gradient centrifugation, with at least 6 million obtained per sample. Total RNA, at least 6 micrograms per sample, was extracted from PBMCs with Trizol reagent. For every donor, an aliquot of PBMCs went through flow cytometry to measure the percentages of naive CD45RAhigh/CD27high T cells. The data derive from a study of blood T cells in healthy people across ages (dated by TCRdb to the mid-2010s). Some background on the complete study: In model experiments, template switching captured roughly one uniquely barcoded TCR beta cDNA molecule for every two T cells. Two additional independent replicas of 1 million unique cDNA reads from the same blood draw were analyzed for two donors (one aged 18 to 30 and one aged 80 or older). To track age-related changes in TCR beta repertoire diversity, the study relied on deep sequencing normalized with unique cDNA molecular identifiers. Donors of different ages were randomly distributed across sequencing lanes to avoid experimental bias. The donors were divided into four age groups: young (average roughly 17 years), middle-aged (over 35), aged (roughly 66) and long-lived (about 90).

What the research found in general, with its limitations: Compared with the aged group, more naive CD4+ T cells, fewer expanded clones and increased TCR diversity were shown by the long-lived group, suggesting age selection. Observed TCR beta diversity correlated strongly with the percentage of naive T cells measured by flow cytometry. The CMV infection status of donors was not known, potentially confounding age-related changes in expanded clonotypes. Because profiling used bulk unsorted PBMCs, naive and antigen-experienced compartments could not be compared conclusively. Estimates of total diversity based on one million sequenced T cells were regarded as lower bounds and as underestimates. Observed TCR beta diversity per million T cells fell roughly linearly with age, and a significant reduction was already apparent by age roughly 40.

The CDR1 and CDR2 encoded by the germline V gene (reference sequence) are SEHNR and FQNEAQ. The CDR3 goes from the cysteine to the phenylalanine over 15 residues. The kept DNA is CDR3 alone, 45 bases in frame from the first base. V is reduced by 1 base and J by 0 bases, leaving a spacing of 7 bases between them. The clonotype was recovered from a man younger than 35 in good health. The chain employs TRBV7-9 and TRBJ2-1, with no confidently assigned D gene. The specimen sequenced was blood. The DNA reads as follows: TGTGCCAGCAGCTTAGAGGAGAACTCCTACAATGAGCAGTTCTTC. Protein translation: CASSLEENSYNEQFF.